This T cell receptor beta chain stems from a study of lymphopenia after photon versus proton radiotherapy. Assay: immunoSEQ multiplex PCR; the TCRdb copy retains only in-frame clones and omits some. The table includes 65,000 to 85,000 clones, 80% to 95% detected once. CDR1 and CDR2 from the germline V gene are SNHLY and FYNNEI. CDR3 length: 15 residues. With 5 bases removed from V and 4 bases from J, the gap between germline ends came to 15 bases. This clone was seen only a few times. Its antigen is still unknown. Whole-study results and caveats: Larger post-nadir TCR diversity loss correlated inversely with survival in deceased patients. Only patients who died were analyzed for survival; proton advantage is unproven.

This clonotype originated in a woman aged 40 to 50 with cholangiocarcinoma. The chain is built from TRBV2 and TRBJ1-5; possible D gene TRBD1, 5 bases. Sequenced material: peripheral blood, taken from a patient treated with photon-based radiotherapy. This CDR3 is CASSNGGTNNQPQHF. In nucleotides, the CDR3 is TGTGCCAGCAGTAACGGGGGAACTAATAATCAGCCCCAGCATTTT.